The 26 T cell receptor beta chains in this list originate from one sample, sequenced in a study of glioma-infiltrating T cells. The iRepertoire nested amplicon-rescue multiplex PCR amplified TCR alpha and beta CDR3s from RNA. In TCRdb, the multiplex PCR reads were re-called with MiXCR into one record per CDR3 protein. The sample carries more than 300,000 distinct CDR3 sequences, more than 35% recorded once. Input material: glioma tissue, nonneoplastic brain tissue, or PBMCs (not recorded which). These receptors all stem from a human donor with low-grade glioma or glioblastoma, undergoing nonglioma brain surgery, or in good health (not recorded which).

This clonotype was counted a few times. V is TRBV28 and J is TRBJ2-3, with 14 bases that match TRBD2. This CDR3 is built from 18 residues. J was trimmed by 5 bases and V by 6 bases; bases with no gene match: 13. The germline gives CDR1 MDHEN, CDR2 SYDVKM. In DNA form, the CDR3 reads TGTGCCAGCAGCACCCCTCGACTAGCGGGAGGGCCGAAAGATACGCAGTATTTT. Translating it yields CASSTPRLAGGPKDTQYF. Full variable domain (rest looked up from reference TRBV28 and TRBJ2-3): DVKVTQSSRYLVKRTGEKVFLECVQDMDHENMFWYRQDPGLGLRLIYFSYDVKMKEKGDIPEGYSVSREKKERFSLILESASTNQTSMYLCASSTPRLAGGPKDTQYFGPGTRLTVL.

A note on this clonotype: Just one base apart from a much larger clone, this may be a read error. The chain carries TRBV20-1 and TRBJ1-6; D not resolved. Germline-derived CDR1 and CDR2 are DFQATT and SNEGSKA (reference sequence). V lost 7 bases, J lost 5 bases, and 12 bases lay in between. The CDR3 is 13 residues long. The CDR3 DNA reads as TGCAGTGTGGGCAATCCGAATAATTCACCCCTCCACTTT. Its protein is CSVGNPNNSPLHF.

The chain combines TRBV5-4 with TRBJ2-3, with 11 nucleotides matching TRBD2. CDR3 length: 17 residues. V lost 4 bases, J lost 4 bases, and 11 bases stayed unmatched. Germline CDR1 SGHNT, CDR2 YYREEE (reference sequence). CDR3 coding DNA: TGTGCCAGCAGCCTACGAACTAGCGGGAGTGATGCAGATACGCAGTATTTT. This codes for CASSLRTSGSDADTQYF.

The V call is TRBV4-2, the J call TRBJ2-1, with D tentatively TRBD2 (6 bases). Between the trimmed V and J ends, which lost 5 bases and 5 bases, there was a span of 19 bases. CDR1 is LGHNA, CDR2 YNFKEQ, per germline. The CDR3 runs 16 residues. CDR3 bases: TGTGCCAGCAGCGCCACCGGGACTCCCCCCGACAATGAGCAGTTCTTC. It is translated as CASSATGTPPDNEQFF.

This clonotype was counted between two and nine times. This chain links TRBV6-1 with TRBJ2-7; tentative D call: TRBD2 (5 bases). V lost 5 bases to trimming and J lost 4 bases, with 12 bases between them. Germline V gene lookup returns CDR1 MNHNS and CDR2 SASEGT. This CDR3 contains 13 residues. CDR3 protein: CASSYFRDYEQYF. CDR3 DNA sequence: TGTGCCAGCAGTTATTTTCGGGATTACGAGCAGTACTTC.

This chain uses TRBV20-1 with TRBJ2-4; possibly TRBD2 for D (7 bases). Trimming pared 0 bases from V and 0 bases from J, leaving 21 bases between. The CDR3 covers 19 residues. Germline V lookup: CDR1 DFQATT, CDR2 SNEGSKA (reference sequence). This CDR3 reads CSARDGGALGDLAKNIQYF. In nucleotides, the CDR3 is TGCAGTGCTAGAGATGGGGGGGCCCTGGGGGACCTAGCCAAAAACATTCAGTACTTC.

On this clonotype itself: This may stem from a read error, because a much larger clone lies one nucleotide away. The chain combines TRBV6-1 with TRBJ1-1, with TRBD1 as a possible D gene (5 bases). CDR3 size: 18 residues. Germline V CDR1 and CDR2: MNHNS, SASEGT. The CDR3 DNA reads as TGTGCCAGCAGTGAAATTTCAAGTGGAGGGGTGGCGGGCACTAAAGCTTTCTTT. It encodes CASSEISSGGVAGTKAFF.

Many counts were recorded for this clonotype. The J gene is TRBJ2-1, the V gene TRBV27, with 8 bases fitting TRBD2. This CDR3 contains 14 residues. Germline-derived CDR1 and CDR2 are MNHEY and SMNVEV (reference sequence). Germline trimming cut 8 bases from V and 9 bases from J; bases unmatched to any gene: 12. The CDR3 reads CASRRAGGGGEQFF. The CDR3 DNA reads TGTGCCAGCCGCCGGGCGGGAGGAGGGGGTGAGCAGTTCTTC.

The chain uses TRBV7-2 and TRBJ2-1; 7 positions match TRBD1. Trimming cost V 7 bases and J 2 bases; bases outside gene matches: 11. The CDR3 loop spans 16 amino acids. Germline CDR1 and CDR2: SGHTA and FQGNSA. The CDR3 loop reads CASNLRDSEAYNEQFF. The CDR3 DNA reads TGTGCCAGCAACCTCCGGGACAGCGAAGCCTACAATGAGCAGTTCTTC.

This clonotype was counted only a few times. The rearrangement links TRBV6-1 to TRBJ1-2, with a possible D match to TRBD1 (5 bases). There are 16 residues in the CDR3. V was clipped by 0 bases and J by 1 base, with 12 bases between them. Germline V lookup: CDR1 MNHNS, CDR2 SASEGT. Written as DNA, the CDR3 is TGTGCCAGCAGTGAAGCGGTCGCAGGGATTAACTATGGCTACACCTTC. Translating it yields CASSEAVAGINYGYTF.

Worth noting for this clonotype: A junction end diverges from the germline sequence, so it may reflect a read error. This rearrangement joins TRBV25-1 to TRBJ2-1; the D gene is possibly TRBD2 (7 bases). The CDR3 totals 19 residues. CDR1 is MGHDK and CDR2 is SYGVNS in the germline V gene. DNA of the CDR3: TGTGCCAGCAGTGAATCGGAGCTGGGGGGGCTGAGCTCCTACAATGAGCGGTTCTTC. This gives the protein CASSESELGGLSSYNERFF.

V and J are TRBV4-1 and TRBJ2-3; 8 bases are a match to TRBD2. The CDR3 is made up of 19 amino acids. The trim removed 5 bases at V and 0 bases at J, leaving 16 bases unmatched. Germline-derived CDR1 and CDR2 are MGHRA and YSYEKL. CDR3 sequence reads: CASSVTVGLLAESTDTQYF. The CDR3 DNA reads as TGCGCCAGCAGCGTGACCGTCGGGCTACTAGCGGAGAGCACAGATACGCAGTATTTT.

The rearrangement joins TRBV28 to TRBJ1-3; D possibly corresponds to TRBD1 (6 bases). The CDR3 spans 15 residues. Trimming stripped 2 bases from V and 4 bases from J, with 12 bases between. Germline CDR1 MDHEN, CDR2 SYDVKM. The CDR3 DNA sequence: TGTGCCAGCAGTTTAAGCGGGACAATGGGAAACACCATATATTTT. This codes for CASSLSGTMGNTIYF.

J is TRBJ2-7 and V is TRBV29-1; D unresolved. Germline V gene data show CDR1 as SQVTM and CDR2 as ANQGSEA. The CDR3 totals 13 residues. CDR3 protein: CSIRLGKRDEQYF. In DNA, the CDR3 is TGCAGTATTCGACTTGGTAAAAGGGACGAGCAGTACTTC.

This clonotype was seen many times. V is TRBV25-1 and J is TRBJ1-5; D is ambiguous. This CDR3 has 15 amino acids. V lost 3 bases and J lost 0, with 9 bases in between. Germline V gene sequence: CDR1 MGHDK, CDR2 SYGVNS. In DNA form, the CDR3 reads TGTGCCAGCAGTGATAACAGATATAGCAATCAGCCCCAGCATTTT. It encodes CASSDNRYSNQPQHF.

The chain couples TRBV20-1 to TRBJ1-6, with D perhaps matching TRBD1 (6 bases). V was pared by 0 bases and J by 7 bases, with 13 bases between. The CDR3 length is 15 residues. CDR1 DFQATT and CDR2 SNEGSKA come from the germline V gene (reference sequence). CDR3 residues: CSARDLRGGNSPLHF. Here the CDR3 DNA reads TGCAGTGCTAGAGATCTCAGGGGTGGGAATTCACCCCTCCACTTT.

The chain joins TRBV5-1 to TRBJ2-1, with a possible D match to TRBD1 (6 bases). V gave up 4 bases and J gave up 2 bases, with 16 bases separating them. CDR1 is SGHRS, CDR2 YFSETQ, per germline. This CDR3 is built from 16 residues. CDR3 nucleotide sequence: TGCGCCAGCAGCCCGATTGTAGCAGGGGCCTACAATGAGCAGTTCTTC. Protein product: CASSPIVAGAYNEQFF. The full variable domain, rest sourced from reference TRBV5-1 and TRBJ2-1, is KAGVTQTPRYLIKTRGQQVTLSCSPISGHRSVSWYQQTPGQGLQFLFEYFSETQRNKGNFPGRFSGRQFSNSRSEMNVSTLELGDSALYLCASSPIVAGAYNEQFFGPGTRLTVL.

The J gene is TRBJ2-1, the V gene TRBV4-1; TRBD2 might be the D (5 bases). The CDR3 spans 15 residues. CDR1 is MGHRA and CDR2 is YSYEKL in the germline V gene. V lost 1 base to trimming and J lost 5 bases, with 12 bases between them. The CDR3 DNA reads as TGCGCCAGCAGCCAAGGAACTAGTGAGGACAATGAGCAGTTCTTC. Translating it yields CASSQGTSEDNEQFF.

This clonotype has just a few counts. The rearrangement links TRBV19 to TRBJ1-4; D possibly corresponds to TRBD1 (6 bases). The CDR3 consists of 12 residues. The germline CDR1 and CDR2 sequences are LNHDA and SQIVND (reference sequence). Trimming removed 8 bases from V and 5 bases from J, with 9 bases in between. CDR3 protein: CASSGENEKLFF. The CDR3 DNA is TGTGCCAGTTCAGGGGAAAATGAAAAACTGTTTTTT.

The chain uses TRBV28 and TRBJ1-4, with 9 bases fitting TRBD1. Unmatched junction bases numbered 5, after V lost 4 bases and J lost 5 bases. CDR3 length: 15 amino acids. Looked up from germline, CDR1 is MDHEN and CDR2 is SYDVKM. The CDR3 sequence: CASSSAGQGNEKLFF. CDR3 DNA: TGTGCCAGCAGTTCCGCCGGACAGGGGAATGAAAAACTGTTTTTT.

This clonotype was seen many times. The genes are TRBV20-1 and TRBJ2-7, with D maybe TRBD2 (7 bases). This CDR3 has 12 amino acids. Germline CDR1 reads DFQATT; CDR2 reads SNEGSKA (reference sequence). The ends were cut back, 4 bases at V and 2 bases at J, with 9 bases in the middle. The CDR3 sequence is CSAKRDTYEQYF. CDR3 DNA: TGCAGTGCTAAGCGGGACACCTACGAGCAGTACTTC.

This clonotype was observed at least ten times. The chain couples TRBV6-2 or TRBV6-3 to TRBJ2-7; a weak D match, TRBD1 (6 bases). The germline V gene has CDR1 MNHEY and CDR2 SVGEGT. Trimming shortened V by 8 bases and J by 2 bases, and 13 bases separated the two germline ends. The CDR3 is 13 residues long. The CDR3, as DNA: TGTGCCAGCGCCCCGGGACACACCTACGAGCAGTACTTC. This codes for CASAPGHTYEQYF.

CDR3 amino acids: CASSDVRQGVNTEAFF. The CDR3 DNA follows: TGTGCCAGCAGTGATGTGCGACAGGGCGTAAACACTGAAGCTTTCTTT. The chain carries TRBV2 and TRBJ1-1, with 7 bases fitting TRBD1. The CDR3 has 16 residues. V was pared by 3 bases and J by 2 bases, with 9 bases of the junction left unmatched. Germline CDR1 and CDR2: SNHLY and FYNNEI.

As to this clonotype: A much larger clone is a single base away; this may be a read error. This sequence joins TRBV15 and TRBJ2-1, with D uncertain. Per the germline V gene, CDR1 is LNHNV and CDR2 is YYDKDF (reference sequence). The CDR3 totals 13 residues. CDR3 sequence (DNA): TGTGCCGCCAGCCCCCAGATCTCCAATGAGCAGTTCTTC. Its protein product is CAASPQISNEQFF. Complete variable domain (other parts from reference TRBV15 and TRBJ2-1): DAMVIQNPRYQVTQFGKPVTLSCSQTLNHNVMYWYQQKSSQAPKLLFHYYDKDFNNEADTPDNFQSRRPNTSFCFLDIRSPGLGDTAMYLCAASPQISNEQFFGPGTRLTVL.

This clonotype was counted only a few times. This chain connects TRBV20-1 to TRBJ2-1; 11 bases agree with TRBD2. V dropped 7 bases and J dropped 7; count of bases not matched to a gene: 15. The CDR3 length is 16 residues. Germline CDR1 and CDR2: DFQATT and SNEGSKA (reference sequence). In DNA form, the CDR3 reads TGCAGTGTTCCATATTTAGCGGGAGGGAGTGGGAATGAGCAGTTCTTC. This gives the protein CSVPYLAGGSGNEQFF.

The CDR3 nucleotides read TGTGCCAGCTCACTCACGGAGGCTGGAAACACCATATATTTT. The encoded protein is CASSLTEAGNTIYF. The chain has TRBV18 and TRBJ1-3, with D hard to call. The V gene's germline CDR1 is KGHSH and CDR2 LQKENI. V lost 4 bases and J lost 2, with 9 bases in between. This CDR3 is built from 14 residues.